The 8 T cell receptor beta chains presented below share a single source sample, sequenced in a study of identical twins. TCRdb redid the calling of the 5' RACE reads with MiXCR, one entry per CDR3 protein. The sample includes under 1 million distinct CDR3 sequences, 12% of them seen just once. These data were likewise used in another study, on yellow fever vaccine responses in identical twins.

The sample was PBMCs. These receptors were collected from a woman under 30 in good health.

This clonotype was seen ten or more times. The genes are TRBV27 and TRBJ2-1; D may be TRBD1 (5 bases). There are 13 residues in the CDR3. Germline values: CDR1 MNHEY, CDR2 SMNVEV (reference sequence). The ends were cut back, 5 bases at V and 4 bases at J, with 9 bases in the middle. The CDR3 DNA reads TGTGCCAGCAGTCGCAGGGTATACAATGAGCAGTTCTTC. It specifies CASSRRVYNEQFF.

The CDR3 DNA sequence: TGCGCCAGCAGCTATACCGGACAGGGACGCGATACGCAGTATTTT. Translation gives CASSYTGQGRDTQYF. The genes are TRBV5-1 and TRBJ2-3; 8 nucleotides align to TRBD1. The J segment lost 6 bases and the V segment lost 3 bases, leaving 9 bases of the junction unmatched. From germline, CDR1 is SGHRS and CDR2 YFSETQ. This CDR3 is built from 15 residues.

This clonotype has a count of ten or more. The genes are TRBV20-1 and TRBJ2-3; 11 bases are a match to TRBD2. Germline trimming cut 6 bases from V and 0 bases from J; bases unmatched to any gene: 5. Germline CDR1 is DFQATT and CDR2 is SNEGSKA (reference sequence). There are 15 residues in the CDR3. The CDR3: CSALRLAGSTDTQYF. The CDR3 DNA reads as TGCAGTGCCCTAAGACTAGCGGGGAGCACAGATACGCAGTATTTT.

The rearrangement uses TRBV20-1 and TRBJ1-2; D is possibly TRBD1 (5 bases). Germline CDR1 DFQATT, CDR2 SNEGSKA (reference sequence). CDR3 length equals 14 residues. The V and J ends lost 3 bases and 4 bases respectively, with 15 bases between them. CDR3 DNA: TGCAGTGCTAGGGTTCGGGGGGAGGGCTATGGCTACACCTTC. Translation gives CSARVRGEGYGYTF.

This clonotype has only a few counts. The gene calls are TRBV5-5 and TRBJ1-1; D is possibly TRBD1 (6 bases). This CDR3 has 11 amino acids. V gave up 6 bases and J gave up 8 bases, with 11 bases separating them. Germline V CDR1 and CDR2: SGHKS, YYEKEE (reference sequence). The CDR3 sequence: CASIQGNEAFF. The CDR3 nucleotides are TGTGCCAGCATCCAGGGGAACGAAGCTTTCTTT. The variable domain in full, with the rest retrieved from reference TRBV5-5 and TRBJ1-1, is DAGVTQSPTHLIKTRGQQVTLRCSPISGHKSVSWYQQVLGQGPQFIFQYYEKEERGRGNFPDRFSARQFPNYSSELNVNALLLGDSALYLCASIQGNEAFFGQGTRLTVV.

The rearrangement uses TRBV12-3 or TRBV12-4 and TRBJ1-2; possible D gene TRBD1, 5 bases. The CDR3 sequence is 13 residues long. V shed 2 bases and J shed 8 bases, with 12 bases lying between them. In nucleotides, the CDR3 is TGTGCCAGCAGTTTAAAACAGGTCATGGGCTACACCTTC. Translation: CASSLKQVMGYTF.

The chain combines TRBV12-3 or TRBV12-4 with TRBJ2-5; a weak D match, TRBD2 (6 bases). There are 13 residues in the CDR3. Trimming left V 6 bases short and J 5 bases short, with 13 bases between. CDR3: CASSLEGFETQYF. In nucleotides, the CDR3 is TGTGCCAGCAGCCTGGAGGGGTTCGAGACCCAGTACTTC.

This clonotype was seen only a few times. The chain recombines TRBV12-3 or TRBV12-4 with TRBJ2-2; D possibly uses TRBD1 or TRBD2 (6 bases each). Trimming left V 8 bases short and J 0 bases short, with 10 bases between. The CDR3 covers 14 residues. The CDR3 spells CASGGTPNTGELFF. DNA of the CDR3: TGTGCCAGCGGAGGGACACCGAACACCGGGGAGCTGTTTTTT.